This T cell receptor beta chain comes out of a study of blood T cell repertoires in COVID-19. The data were produced by immunoSEQ multiplex PCR, yet TCRdb's version contains in-frame clones alone and is incomplete. Found here are roughly 250,000 clones, roughly 88% of them singletons; the top ten hold around 2.2%. CDR3 length: 15 amino acids. J was trimmed by 4 bases and V by 4 bases; bases with no gene match: 7. Germline-derived CDR1 and CDR2 are SGHRS and YFSETQ. The chain couples TRBV5-1 to TRBJ1-3; TRBD1 aligns across 8 bases. The specimen was peripheral blood. The receptor was isolated from a woman in her thirties or forties who had recovered from COVID-19. CDR3 DNA: TGCGCCAGCAGCCCGGACAGGGTAGGAGGAAACACCATATATTTT. It translates to CASSPDRVGGNTIYF. The whole variable domain, filled in from reference TRBV5-1 and TRBJ1-3, reads KAGVTQTPRYLIKTRGQQVTLSCSPISGHRSVSWYQQTPGQGLQFLFEYFSETQRNKGNFPGRFSGRQFSNSRSEMNVSTLELGDSALYLCASSPDRVGGNTIYFGEGSWLTVV.